This T cell receptor (beta chain) was obtained from a study of glioma-infiltrating T cells. The CDR3 totals 12 residues. Trimming took 2 bases from V and 7 from J, leaving 9 bases between them. Per the germline V gene, CDR1 is SQVTM and CDR2 is ANQGSEA. TCR alpha and beta CDR3 regions were amplified from RNA using iRepertoire nested multiplex PCR. One-step reverse transcription and amplification started from about 100-400 ng of tissue mRNA or PBMC total RNA. TCRdb fed the multiplex PCR reads into MiXCR, producing one record per CDR3 protein. This sample has over 100,000 distinct CDR3 sequences, with less than 30% found just once. The sample holds a few counts of this clonotype. The antigen is undetermined. Notes on the study in general: CDR3 overlap between tissue and blood was very small. Non-neoplastic patients had below-expected tissue-blood divergence, while all gliomas exceeded expectation.

The rearrangement links TRBV29-1 to TRBJ1-5; D not resolved. This TCR derives from a human donor with low-grade glioma or glioblastoma, undergoing nonglioma brain surgery, or in good health (not recorded which). Sequences were obtained from glioma tissue, nonneoplastic brain tissue, or PBMCs (not recorded which). The CDR3 spells CSVEPPGQPQHF. CDR3 sequence (DNA): TGCAGCGTTGAACCCCCCGGACAGCCCCAGCATTTT.